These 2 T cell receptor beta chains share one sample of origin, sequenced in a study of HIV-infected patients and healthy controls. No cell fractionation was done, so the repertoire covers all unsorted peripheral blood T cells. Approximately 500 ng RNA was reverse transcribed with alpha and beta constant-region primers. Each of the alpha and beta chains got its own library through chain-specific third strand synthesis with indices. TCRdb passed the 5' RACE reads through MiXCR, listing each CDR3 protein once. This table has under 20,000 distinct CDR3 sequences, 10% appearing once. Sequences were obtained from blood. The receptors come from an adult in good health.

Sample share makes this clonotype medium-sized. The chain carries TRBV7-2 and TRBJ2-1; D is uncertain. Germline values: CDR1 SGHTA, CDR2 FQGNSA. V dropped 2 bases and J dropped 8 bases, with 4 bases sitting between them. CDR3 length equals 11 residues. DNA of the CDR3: TGTGCCAGCAGCTTATCGGATGAGCAGTTCTTC. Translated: CASSLSDEQFF.

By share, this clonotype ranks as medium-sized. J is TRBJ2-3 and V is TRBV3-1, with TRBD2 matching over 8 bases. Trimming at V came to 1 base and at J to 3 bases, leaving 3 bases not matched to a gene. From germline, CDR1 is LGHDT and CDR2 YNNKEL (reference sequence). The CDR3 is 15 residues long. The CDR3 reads CASSQGTSKTDTQYF. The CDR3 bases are TGTGCCAGCAGCCAAGGGACTAGCAAGACAGATACGCAGTATTTT.